The 26 T cell receptor beta chains below were found in one sample sequenced in a study of blood T cell repertoires in COVID-19. TCRdb's table, derived via immunoSEQ multiplex PCR, lists solely in-frame clones and lacks some. The table includes 100,000 to 150,000 clones, 65% to 90% detected once. The sequencing input was peripheral blood. These receptors were collected from a woman over 75 with acute or convalescent COVID-19.

V gene TRBV18 combines with J gene TRBJ1-6; D call uncertain. Germline-derived CDR1 and CDR2 are KGHSH and LQKENI. This CDR3 region has 13 residues. V was cut by 2 bases and J by 7 bases, with 6 bases left in between. CDR3 sequence: CASSPMENSPLHF. In DNA, the CDR3 is TGTGCCAGCTCACCAATGGAGAATTCACCCCTCCACTTT.

This sequence joins TRBV3-1 (or the pseudogene TRBV3-2) and TRBJ2-3; weak D call: TRBD2 (5 bases). The CDR3 consists of 16 residues. Germline V CDR1 and CDR2: LGHDT, YNNKEL (reference sequence). The germline V and J ends were trimmed by 4 bases and 4 bases, with 18 bases remaining between them. The CDR3 nucleotides read TGTGCCAGCAGCCTTCCCCCGGGGTTAGGGTCAGATACGCAGTATTTT. Translating gives CASSLPPGLGSDTQYF.

The chain recombines TRBV4-1 with TRBJ1-2; D not resolved. Germline CDR1 is MGHRA and CDR2 is YSYEKL. The ends were cut back, 0 bases at V and 2 bases at J, with 13 bases in the middle. CDR3 length: 16 residues. The chain's CDR3 is CASSQDGSGRNYGYTF. The CDR3 DNA reads as TGCGCCAGCAGCCAAGACGGGAGTGGGAGGAACTATGGCTACACCTTC.

J is TRBJ1-1 and V is TRBV20-1, with D uncertain. The CDR3 spans 11 residues. The germline gives CDR1 DFQATT, CDR2 SNEGSKA (reference sequence). The V end lost 3 bases, the J end lost 3 bases, and 5 bases lay between the germline ends. The CDR3 DNA reads as TGCAGTGCTAGCCGGGACACTGAAGCTTTCTTT. Encoded protein: CSASRDTEAFF.

The rearrangement links TRBV6-5 to TRBJ2-4; 7 bases agree with TRBD2. CDR1 is MNHEY, CDR2 SVGAGI, per germline. The V and J ends lost 2 bases and 2 bases, in that order; junction bases with no gene match: 3. The CDR3 contains 15 residues. This CDR3 is CASSYGGVSKNIQYF. The CDR3 DNA follows: TGTGCCAGCAGTTACGGGGGGGTCTCCAAAAACATTCAGTACTTC.

This sequence joins TRBV27 and TRBJ2-7; 7 bases line up with TRBD1. Germline lookup yields CDR1 MNHEY and CDR2 SMNVEV (reference sequence). The CDR3 consists of 14 residues. After removal of 4 bases from V and 12 bases from J, the junction contained 15 bases not matched to a gene. The CDR3 here is CASSSRNRGWSWYF. DNA of the CDR3: TGTGCCAGCAGTTCCCGAAACAGGGGATGGTCTTGGTACTTC.

This sequence joins TRBV15 and TRBJ2-3, with D perhaps TRBD1 (6 bases). The germline CDR1 and CDR2 sequences are LNHNV and YYDKDF (reference sequence). V lost 0 bases to trimming and J lost 5 bases, with 12 bases between them. The CDR3 runs to 15 residues. CDR3 sequence reads: CATSRDLVRGDTQYF. The CDR3 nucleotides are TGTGCCACCAGCAGAGATCTCGTCAGGGGAGATACGCAGTATTTT.

The gene calls are TRBV6-1 and TRBJ1-2; D might be TRBD1 (6 bases). V was pared by 1 base and J by 8 bases, with 17 bases between. From germline, CDR1 is MNHNS and CDR2 SASEGT. The CDR3 consists of 15 residues. CDR3 region: CASSEERGRGSGYTF. CDR3 nucleotides: TGTGCCAGCAGTGAAGAGAGGGGAAGGGGGTCCGGCTACACCTTC.

The rearrangement joins TRBV2 to TRBJ1-2; weak D call: TRBD1 (5 bases). This CDR3 contains 14 residues. Germline CDR1 and CDR2: SNHLY and FYNNEI. Trimming took off 8 bases at V and 3 bases at J, with 16 bases between the two ends. CDR3 bases: TGTGCCAGCGTCCTAACAGGTACAGACTATGGCTACACCTTC. Its protein is CASVLTGTDYGYTF. The variable domain in full, with the rest retrieved from reference TRBV2 and TRBJ1-2, is EPEVTQTPSHQVTQMGQEVILRCVPISNHLYFYWYRQILGQKVEFLVSFYNNEISEKSEIFDDQFSVERPDGSNFTLKIRSTKLEDSAMYFCASVLTGTDYGYTFGSGTRLTVV.

CDR3 sequence (DNA): TGTGCCAGCAGCTTAGGGGTGTCGGGGGGGCTGAATGAGCAGTTCTTC. Protein product: CASSLGVSGGLNEQFF. The chain combines TRBV11-3 with TRBJ2-1, with 8 bases identical to TRBD2. Trimming at V came to 1 base and at J to 7 bases, leaving 9 bases not matched to a gene. Looked up from germline, CDR1 is SGHNT and CDR2 is YENEEA. This CDR3 comprises 16 residues. Full variable domain (rest looked up from reference TRBV11-3 and TRBJ2-1): EAGVVQSPRYKIIEKKQPVAFWCNPISGHNTLYWYLQNLGQGPELLIRYENEEAVDDSQLPKDRFSAERLKGVDSTLKIQPAELGDSAVYLCASSLGVSGGLNEQFFGPGTRLTVL.

The rearrangement joins TRBV6-5 to TRBJ1-5, with a weak D call TRBD1 (5 bases). This CDR3 spans 16 amino acids. Germline CDR1 MNHEY, CDR2 SVGAGI. With 4 bases removed from V and 1 base from J, the gap between germline ends came to 14 bases. CDR3 residues: CASSSLQGRSNQPQHF. The CDR3 DNA reads as TGTGCCAGCAGTTCCCTCCAGGGTCGAAGCAATCAGCCCCAGCATTTT.

CDR3 in amino acids: CASSVGLAGARETQYF. The CDR3 DNA follows: TGTGCCAGCAGCGTCGGACTAGCGGGGGCGCGGGAGACCCAGTACTTC. The rearrangement joins TRBV9 to TRBJ2-5, with 13 bases identical to TRBD2. Trimming removed 2 bases from V and 5 bases from J; junction bases left unmatched: 6. Per germline, CDR1 SGDLS and CDR2 YYNGEE. This CDR3 has 16 amino acids. Complete variable domain (other parts from reference TRBV9 and TRBJ2-5): DSGVTQTPKHLITATGQRVTLRCSPRSGDLSVYWYQQSLDQGLQFLIQYYNGEERAKGNILERFSAQQFPDLHSELNLSSLELGDSALYFCASSVGLAGARETQYFGPGTRLLVL.

This clone was observed once. The rearrangement joins TRBV5-8 to TRBJ2-1; TRBD2 might be the D (5 bases). Per germline, CDR1 SGHTS and CDR2 YDEGEE. The length of the CDR3 is 15 residues. V lost 6 bases and J lost 3, with 16 bases in between. The CDR3 region has the DNA TGTGCCAGCACCCCGGGGTGGCAACTCTACAATGAGCAGTTCTTC. It encodes CASTPGWQLYNEQFF.

The chain couples TRBV5-8 to TRBJ2-2; D unclear. Between the trimmed V and J ends, which lost 0 bases and 4 bases, there was a span of 13 bases. CDR3 length: 16 residues. CDR1 and CDR2 (germline): SGHTS, YDEGEE. The CDR3 DNA follows: TGTGCCAGCAGCTTGGATAGGAACGGCGGCACCGGGGAGCTGTTTTTT. Translation: CASSLDRNGGTGELFF.

The chain uses TRBV7-8 and TRBJ2-1; TRBD2 is a possible D gene (6 bases). The CDR3 spans 16 residues. Germline CDR1 is SGHVS and CDR2 is FQNEAQ. Deletions cut 4 bases from V and 8 bases from J, with 21 bases between. CDR3 sequence: CASSSGVWGGMDEQFF. CDR3 DNA sequence: TGTGCCAGCAGCTCCGGCGTGTGGGGAGGAATGGATGAGCAGTTCTTC. The full variable domain, in which reference TRBV7-8 and TRBJ2-1 provide the parts outside the CDR3, is GAGVSQSPRYKVAKRGQDVALRCDPISGHVSLFWYQQALGQGPEFLTYFQNEAQLDKSGLPSDRFFAERPEGSVSTLKIQRTQQEDSAVYLCASSSGVWGGMDEQFFGPGTRLTVL.

The genes are TRBV24-1 and TRBJ1-2, with D possibly matching TRBD1 (5 bases). The CDR3 length is 14 residues. Trimming shortened V by 5 bases and J by 5 bases, and 14 bases separated the two germline ends. Per germline, CDR1 KGHDR and CDR2 SFDVKD. CDR3 coding DNA: TGTGCCACCAGTGGAGACCCCGGGGGTTATGGCTACACCTTC. It specifies CATSGDPGGYGYTF.

This clone showed up just a few times. The rearrangement uses TRBV7-2 and TRBJ1-3; 7 bases are shared with TRBD1. V lost 4 bases and J lost 6; bases outside the gene matches: 3. Germline loops: CDR1 SGHTA, CDR2 FQGNSA. CDR3 length: 13 residues. CDR3 nucleotides: TGTGCCAGCAGCTCGGGACAGATAAACACCATATATTTT. Protein: CASSSGQINTIYF.

This sequence joins TRBV27 and TRBJ1-6; D gene ambiguous. The germline gives CDR1 MNHEY, CDR2 SMNVEV (reference sequence). This CDR3 has 17 amino acids. V was shortened by 5 bases and J by 0 bases, with 14 bases between the two germline ends. CDR3 nucleotide sequence: TGTGCCAGCAGTGCGGATTTTCAAAGCTCCTATAATTCACCCCTCCACTTT. It translates to CASSADFQSSYNSPLHF.

V is TRBV5-1 and J is TRBJ2-1; D is undetermined. Trimming left V 2 bases short and J 0 bases short, with 9 bases between. In germline, CDR1 is SGHRS, CDR2 YFSETQ. The CDR3 has 15 residues. The chain's CDR3 is CASSFFWSSYNEQFF. The CDR3 nucleotides read TGCGCCAGCAGCTTTTTTTGGAGCTCCTACAATGAGCAGTTCTTC.

This chain's CDR3 is CASCLGGSYNEQFF. The CDR3 DNA reads as TGTGCCAGCTGCCTTGGGGGGTCCTACAATGAGCAGTTCTTC. The rearrangement uses TRBV6-6 and TRBJ2-1; possibly TRBD2 for D (6 bases). Trimming took off 8 bases at V and 1 base at J, with 12 bases between the two ends. Germline values: CDR1 MNHNY, CDR2 SVGAGI (reference sequence). There are 14 residues in the CDR3.

The chain carries TRBV24-1 and TRBJ1-5; the match to TRBD1 covers 7 bases. V was pared by 2 bases and J by 11 bases, with 11 bases of the junction left unmatched. Germline CDR1 and CDR2: KGHDR and SFDVKD. CDR3 length: 15 residues. The CDR3 DNA sequence: TGTGCCACCAGTGATTCCCGAACAGGGGCGACAGCCCAGCATTTT. Translating it yields CATSDSRTGATAQHF.

The V and J genes are TRBV6-5 and TRBJ2-2; unclear D gene. There are 11 residues in the CDR3. The germline V gene has CDR1 MNHEY and CDR2 SVGAGI. The V and J ends lost 4 bases and 5 bases respectively, with 2 bases between them. For the CDR3, the DNA is TGTGCCAGCAGTTTAACCGGGGAGCTGTTTTTT. Encoded protein: CASSLTGELFF.

The chain employs TRBV11-2 and TRBJ1-2, with D tentatively TRBD1 (5 bases). CDR1 is SGHAT and CDR2 is FQNNGV in the germline V gene. The V end lost 4 bases, the J end lost 0 bases, and 6 bases lay between the germline ends. The CDR3 covers 13 residues. The CDR3 sequence: CASSSGSNYGYTF. The CDR3 coding sequence is TGTGCCAGCAGCTCAGGGTCTAACTATGGCTACACCTTC.

This chain links TRBV9 with TRBJ1-2; the D is unclear. Trimming removed 3 bases at V and 0 bases at J, with 15 bases between. Germline V gives CDR1 SGDLS, CDR2 YYNGEE. This CDR3 is built from 16 residues. The CDR3 nucleotides read TGTGCCAGCAGCGAGACCCTTTCTGGGCCTAACTATGGCTACACCTTC. The encoded protein is CASSETLSGPNYGYTF.

The chain links TRBV6-5 to TRBJ1-1; 8 bases line up with TRBD1. J was trimmed by 3 bases and V by 5 bases; bases with no gene match: 5. Germline V gives CDR1 MNHEY, CDR2 SVGAGI. The CDR3 runs to 14 residues. The CDR3 region is CASSIGQGHTEAFF. As DNA, the CDR3 is TGTGCCAGCAGTATTGGACAGGGCCACACTGAAGCTTTCTTT.

This clone was observed a single time. The V call is TRBV25-1, the J call TRBJ1-5, with D uncertain. Germline V gene sequence: CDR1 MGHDK, CDR2 SYGVNS. V was pared by 2 bases and J by 5 bases, with 13 bases between. This CDR3 has 15 residues. The CDR3 is CASSEGAGSYQPQHF. CDR3 nucleotide sequence: TGTGCCAGCAGTGAAGGCGCGGGATCCTATCAGCCCCAGCATTTT.